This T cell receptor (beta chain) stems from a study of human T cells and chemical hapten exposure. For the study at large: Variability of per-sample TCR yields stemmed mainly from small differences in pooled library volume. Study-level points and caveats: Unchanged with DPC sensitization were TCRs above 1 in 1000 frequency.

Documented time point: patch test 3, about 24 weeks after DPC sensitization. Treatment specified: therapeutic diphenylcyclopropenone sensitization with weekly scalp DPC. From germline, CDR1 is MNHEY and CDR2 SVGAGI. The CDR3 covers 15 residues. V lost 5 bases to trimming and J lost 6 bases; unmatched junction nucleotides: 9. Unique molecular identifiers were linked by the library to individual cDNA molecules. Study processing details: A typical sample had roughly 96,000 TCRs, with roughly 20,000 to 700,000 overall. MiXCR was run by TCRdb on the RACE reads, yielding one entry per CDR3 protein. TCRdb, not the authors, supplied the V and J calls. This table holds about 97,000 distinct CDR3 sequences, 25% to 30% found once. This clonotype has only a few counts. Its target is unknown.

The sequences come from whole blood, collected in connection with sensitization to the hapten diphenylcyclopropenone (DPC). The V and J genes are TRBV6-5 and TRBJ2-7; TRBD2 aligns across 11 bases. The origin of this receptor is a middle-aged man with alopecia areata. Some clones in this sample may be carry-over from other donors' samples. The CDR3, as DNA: TGTGCCAGCAGTGCCCAACTAGCGGGAGTGGGCGAGCAGTACTTC. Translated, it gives CASSAQLAGVGEQYF.